A selection of T cell receptor beta chains follows, all from one sample in a study of T cells in Graves' hyperthyroidism and ophthalmopathy. TCRdb called the multiplex PCR reads again in MiXCR, with one record for every CDR3 protein. The sample shows 370,000 or so distinct CDR3 sequences, roughly 12% of them seen only once. The sample consisted of blood. These receptors originate from a man aged 30 to 45 with Graves' hyperthyroidism that later progressed to Graves' ophthalmopathy. CDR3s include the opening cysteine and the closing phenylalanine or tryptophan. The D gene is left open where the match is weak. Clone size, where shown, is once, few, many, or a class for clones that have expanded.

CDR3aa	CDR3nt	d_gene	v_gene	j_gene	abundance
CASSQEPTINTGELFF	TGCGCCAGCAGCCAAGAACCGACCATTAACACCGGGGAGCTGTTTTTT	NA	TRBV4-1	TRBJ2-2	many
CASIPTAYNTEAFF	TGTGCCAGCATCCCGACAGCCTACAACACTGAAGCTTTCTTT	NA	TRBV5-5	TRBJ1-1	few
CASSVSSGTSGGRTDTQYF	TGTGCCAGCAGTGTATCATCCGGGACTAGCGGGGGCCGCACAGATACGCAGTATTTT	TRBD2	TRBV28	TRBJ2-3	few
CASSEAGQINEKLFF	TGTGCCAGCAGTGAAGCGGGGCAGATTAATGAAAAACTGTTTTTT	NA	TRBV6-1	TRBJ1-4	NA
CASSQDLSPFRYGYTF	TGTGCCAGCAGCCAAGATCTAAGCCCTTTTCGGTATGGCTACACCTTC	NA	TRBV4-2	TRBJ1-2	NA
CASRRQGPSNEQFF	TGCGCCAGCAGGCGACAGGGACCTTCCAATGAGCAGTTCTTC	TRBD1	TRBV5-1	TRBJ2-1	many
CASSFSGGEAFF	TGTGCCAGCAGTTTTTCAGGGGGGGAAGCTTTCTTT	TRBD1	TRBV27	TRBJ1-1	many
CASSVSEVAGTSNYGYTF	TGTGCCAGCAGCGTCAGCGAAGTGGCAGGGACATCTAACTATGGCTACACCTTC	NA	TRBV9	TRBJ1-2	NA
CASRTGPYNYGYTF	TGTGCCAGCAGGACAGGGCCCTATAACTATGGCTACACCTTC	TRBD1	TRBV2	TRBJ1-2	few
CASSPEGQGAGTGELFF	TGTGCCAGCAGCCCAGAGGGACAGGGGGCTGGCACCGGGGAGCTGTTTTTT	TRBD1	TRBV7-2	TRBJ2-2	NA
CASSFDGPYEQYF	TGTGCCAGCAGCTTCGACGGACCCTACGAGCAGTACTTC	NA	TRBV7-9	TRBJ2-7	many
CASSYLTGGYNEQFF	TGTGCCAGCAGTTACTTGACGGGGGGTTACAATGAGCAGTTCTTC	TRBD2	TRBV6-5	TRBJ2-1	few
CASSQAVGGNNEQFF	TGCGCCAGCAGCCAAGCTGTGGGTGGAAACAATGAGCAGTTCTTC	NA	TRBV4-1	TRBJ2-1	NA
CASTGGPFHSYEQYF	TGTGCCAGCACCGGGGGGCCCTTCCATTCCTACGAGCAGTACTTC	NA	TRBV3-1	TRBJ2-7	NA
CASSSRRTHNEQFF	TGTGCCAGCAGCTCTCGTAGGACTCACAATGAGCAGTTCTTC	NA	TRBV7-8	TRBJ2-1	many
CSVGSGGGFYNEQFF	TGCAGCGTTGGGAGCGGGGGGGGTTTCTACAATGAGCAGTTCTTC	TRBD2	TRBV29-1	TRBJ2-1	NA
CASSLKGTYNEQFF	TGTGCCAGCAGTTTGAAGGGCACCTACAATGAGCAGTTCTTC	NA	TRBV27	TRBJ2-1	many